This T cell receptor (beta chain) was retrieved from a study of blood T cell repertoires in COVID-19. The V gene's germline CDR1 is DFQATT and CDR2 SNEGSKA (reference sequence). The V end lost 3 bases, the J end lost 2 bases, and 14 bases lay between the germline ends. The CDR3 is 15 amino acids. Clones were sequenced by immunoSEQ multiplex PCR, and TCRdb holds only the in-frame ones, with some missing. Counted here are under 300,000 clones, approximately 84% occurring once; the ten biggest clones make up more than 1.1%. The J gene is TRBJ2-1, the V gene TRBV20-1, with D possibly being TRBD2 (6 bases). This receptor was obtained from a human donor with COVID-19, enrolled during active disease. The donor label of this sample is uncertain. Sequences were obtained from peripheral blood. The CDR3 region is CSASTGTFTYNEQFF. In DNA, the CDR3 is TGCAGTGCTAGTACTGGGACTTTCACCTACAATGAGCAGTTCTTC.